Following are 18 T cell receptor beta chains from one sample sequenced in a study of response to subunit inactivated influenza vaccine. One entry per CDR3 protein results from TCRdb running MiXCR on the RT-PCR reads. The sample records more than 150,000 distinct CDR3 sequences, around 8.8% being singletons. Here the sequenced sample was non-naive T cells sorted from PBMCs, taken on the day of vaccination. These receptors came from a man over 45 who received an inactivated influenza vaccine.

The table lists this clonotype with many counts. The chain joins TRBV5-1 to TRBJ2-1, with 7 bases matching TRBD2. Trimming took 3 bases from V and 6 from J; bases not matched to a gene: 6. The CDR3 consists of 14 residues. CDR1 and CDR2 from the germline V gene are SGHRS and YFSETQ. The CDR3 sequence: CASSYGGRGNEQFF. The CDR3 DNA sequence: TGCGCCAGCAGCTATGGTGGGAGGGGCAATGAGCAGTTCTTC.

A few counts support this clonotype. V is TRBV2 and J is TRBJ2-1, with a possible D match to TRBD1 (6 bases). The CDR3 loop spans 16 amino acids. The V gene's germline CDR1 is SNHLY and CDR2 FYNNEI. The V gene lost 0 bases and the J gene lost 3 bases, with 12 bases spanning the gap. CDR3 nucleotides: TGTGCCAGCAGTGAAGCGTGGGGGCGCTTCTACAATGAGCAGTTCTTC. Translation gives CASSEAWGRFYNEQFF.

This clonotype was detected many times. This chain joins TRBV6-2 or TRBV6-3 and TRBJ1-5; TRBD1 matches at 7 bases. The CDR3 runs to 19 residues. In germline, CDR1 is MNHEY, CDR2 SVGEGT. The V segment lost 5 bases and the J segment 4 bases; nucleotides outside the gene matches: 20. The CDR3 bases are TGTGCCAGCAGTCACCAGGGACAGAGAGAACTAAACTCTAATCAGCCCCAGCATTTT. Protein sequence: CASSHQGQRELNSNQPQHF.

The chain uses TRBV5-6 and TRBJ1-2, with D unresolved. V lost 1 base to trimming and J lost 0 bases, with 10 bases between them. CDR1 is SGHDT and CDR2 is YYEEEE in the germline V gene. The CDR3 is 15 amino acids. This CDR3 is CASSLMGIANYGYTF. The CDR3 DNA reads TGTGCCAGCAGCTTGATGGGGATTGCTAACTATGGCTACACCTTC.

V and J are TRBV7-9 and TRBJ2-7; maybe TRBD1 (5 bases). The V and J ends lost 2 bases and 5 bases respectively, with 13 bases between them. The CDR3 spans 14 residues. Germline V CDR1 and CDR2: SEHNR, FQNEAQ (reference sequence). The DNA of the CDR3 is TGTGCCAGCAGCTTAACAGGTTCATGTAACGAGCAGTACTTC. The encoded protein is CASSLTGSCNEQYF. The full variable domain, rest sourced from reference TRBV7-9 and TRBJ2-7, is DTGVSQNPRHKITKRGQNVTFRCDPISEHNRLYWYRQTLGQGPEFLTYFQNEAQLEKSRLLSDRFSAERPKGSFSTLEIQRTEQGDSAMYLCASSLTGSCNEQYFGPGTRLTVT.

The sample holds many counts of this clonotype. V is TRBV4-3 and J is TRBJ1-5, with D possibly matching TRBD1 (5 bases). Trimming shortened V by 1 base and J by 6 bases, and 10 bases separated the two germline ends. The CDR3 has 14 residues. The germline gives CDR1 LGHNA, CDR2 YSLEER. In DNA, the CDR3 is TGCGCCAGCAGCCAAGGTTTTCAGGGTCAGCCCCAGCATTTT. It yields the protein CASSQGFQGQPQHF.

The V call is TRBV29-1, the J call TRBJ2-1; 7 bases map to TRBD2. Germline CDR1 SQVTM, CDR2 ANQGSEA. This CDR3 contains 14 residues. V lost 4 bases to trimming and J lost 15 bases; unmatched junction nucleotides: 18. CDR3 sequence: CSVVSWGGVIEGFF. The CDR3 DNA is TGCAGCGTTGTCTCTTGGGGGGGTGTGATCGAGGGGTTCTTC.

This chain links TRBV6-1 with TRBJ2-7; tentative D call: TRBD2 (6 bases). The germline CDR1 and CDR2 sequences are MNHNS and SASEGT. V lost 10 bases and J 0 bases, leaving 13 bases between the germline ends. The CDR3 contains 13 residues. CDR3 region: CATRAGPSYEQYF. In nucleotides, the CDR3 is TGTGCCACCAGGGCGGGACCCTCCTACGAGCAGTACTTC.

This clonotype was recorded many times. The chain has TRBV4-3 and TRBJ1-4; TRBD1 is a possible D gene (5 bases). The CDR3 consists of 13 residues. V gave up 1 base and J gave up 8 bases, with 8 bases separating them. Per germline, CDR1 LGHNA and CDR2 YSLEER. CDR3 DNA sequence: TGCGCCAGCAGCCAAGTCGCAGGGGAAAAACTGTTTTTT. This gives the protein CASSQVAGEKLFF.

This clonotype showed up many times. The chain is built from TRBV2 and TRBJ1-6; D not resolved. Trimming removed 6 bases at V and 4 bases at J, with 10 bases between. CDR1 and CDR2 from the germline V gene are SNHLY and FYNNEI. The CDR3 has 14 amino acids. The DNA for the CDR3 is TGTGCCAGCAGCTCCGGACGGTATAATTCACCCCTCCACTTT. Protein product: CASSSGRYNSPLHF.

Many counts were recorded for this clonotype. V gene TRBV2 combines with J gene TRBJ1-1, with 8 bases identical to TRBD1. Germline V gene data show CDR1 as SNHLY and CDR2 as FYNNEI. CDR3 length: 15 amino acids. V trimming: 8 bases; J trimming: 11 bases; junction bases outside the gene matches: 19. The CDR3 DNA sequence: TGTGCCAGCGGCCGACAGGGGTGGTGGAACAGGGATGCTTTCTTT. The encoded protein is CASGRQGWWNRDAFF.

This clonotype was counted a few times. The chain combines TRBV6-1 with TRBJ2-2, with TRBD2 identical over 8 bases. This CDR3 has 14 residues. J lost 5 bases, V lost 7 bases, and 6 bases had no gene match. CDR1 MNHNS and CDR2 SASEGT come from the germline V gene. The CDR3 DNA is TGTGCCAGCACCCGACGCGGGAGGACCGGGGAGCTGTTTTTT. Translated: CASTRRGRTGELFF.

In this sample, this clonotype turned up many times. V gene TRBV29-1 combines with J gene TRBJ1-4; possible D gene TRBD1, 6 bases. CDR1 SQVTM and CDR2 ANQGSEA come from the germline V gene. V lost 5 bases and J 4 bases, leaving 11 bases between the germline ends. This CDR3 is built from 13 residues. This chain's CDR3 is CSVYRADNEKLFF. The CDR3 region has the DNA TGCAGCGTTTACAGGGCCGATAATGAAAAACTGTTTTTT.

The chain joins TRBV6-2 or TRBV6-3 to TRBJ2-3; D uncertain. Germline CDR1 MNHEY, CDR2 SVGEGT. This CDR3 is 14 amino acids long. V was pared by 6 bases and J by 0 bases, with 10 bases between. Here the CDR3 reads CASRNLSSTDTQYF. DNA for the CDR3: TGTGCCAGCAGAAACCTTTCTAGCACAGATACGCAGTATTTT.

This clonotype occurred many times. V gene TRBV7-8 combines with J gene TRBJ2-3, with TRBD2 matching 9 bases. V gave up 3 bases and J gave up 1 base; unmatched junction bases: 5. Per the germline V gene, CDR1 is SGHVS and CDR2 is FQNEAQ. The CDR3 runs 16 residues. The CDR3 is CASSFQAGGGTDTQYF. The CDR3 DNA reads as TGTGCCAGCAGCTTCCAAGCGGGAGGCGGCACAGATACGCAGTATTTT. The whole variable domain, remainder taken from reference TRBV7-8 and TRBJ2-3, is GAGVSQSPRYKVAKRGQDVALRCDPISGHVSLFWYQQALGQGPEFLTYFQNEAQLDKSGLPSDRFFAERPEGSVSTLKIQRTQQEDSAVYLCASSFQAGGGTDTQYFGPGTRLTVL.

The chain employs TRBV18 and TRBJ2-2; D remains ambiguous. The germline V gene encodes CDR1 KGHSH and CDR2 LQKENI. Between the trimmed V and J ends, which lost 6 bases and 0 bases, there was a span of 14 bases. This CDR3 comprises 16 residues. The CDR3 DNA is TGTGCCAGCTCGCTCCAAGGACGGGCGAACACCGGGGAGCTGTTTTTT. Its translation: CASSLQGRANTGELFF.

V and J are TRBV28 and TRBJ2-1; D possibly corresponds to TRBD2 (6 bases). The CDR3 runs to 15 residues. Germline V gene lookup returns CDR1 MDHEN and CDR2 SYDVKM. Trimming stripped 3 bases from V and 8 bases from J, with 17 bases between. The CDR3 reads CASSFLRLGTYEQFF. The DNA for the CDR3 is TGTGCCAGCAGTTTTTTGAGACTAGGCACATATGAGCAGTTCTTC.

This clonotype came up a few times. The CDR3 loop is CASSYRGRGPDTQYF. The CDR3 coding sequence is TGTGCCAGCAGTTATCGCGGGAGAGGGCCAGATACGCAGTATTTT. The chain links TRBV6-2 or TRBV6-3 to TRBJ2-3, with 7 bases lining up with TRBD2. This CDR3 spans 15 amino acids. Germline V gene sequence: CDR1 MNHEY, CDR2 SVGEGT. V shed 3 bases and J 4 bases; nucleotides not matched to a gene: 7.